The sequence of this TCR beta chain was determined in a study of blood T cell repertoires in COVID-19. In the study's own analysis: Amplification of reference gene primers provided the estimated nucleated cell counts. Here immunoSEQ multiplex PCR was the method, and the copy in TCRdb shows in-frame clones only, minus some. The DNA gave D and trimming, while V, J and clone size come from that table. The sample shows about 470,000 clones, around 90% of them seen only once. Trimming took off 4 bases at V and 2 bases at J, with 8 bases between the two ends. From germline, CDR1 is SNHLY and CDR2 FYNNEI. This CDR3 is built from 13 residues.

The sequence was obtained from a woman in her late teens or twenties who had recovered from COVID-19. Sequencing was carried out using PBMCs or T cells enriched from blood (not recorded which). V is TRBV2 and J is TRBJ2-5; no reliable D call. The CDR3 nucleotides are TGTGCCAGCAGTGCCCTAAGACAAGAGACCCAGTACTTC. Translating it yields CASSALRQETQYF.